These T cell receptor beta chains were read from a single sample in a study of cytomegalovirus exposure and HLA in healthy donors. The table came from immunoSEQ multiplex PCR; TCRdb's copy has only in-frame clones and leaves some out. The sample contains some 210,000 clones, about nine tenths of which appear only once. Material for sequencing was PBMCs. These receptors came from a woman aged 18-29 years in good health and CMV-seropositive. CDR3s include the opening cysteine and the closing phenylalanine or tryptophan. The D gene is left open where the match is weak. The size field is filled for only some rows; it gives once, few, many or a size class.

V,size,D,J,DNA,CDR3
TRBV7-8,NA,NA,TRBJ2-3,TGTGCCAGCAGCTTAGGGGGGCTGGCGTACCGGGATACGCAGTATTTT,CASSLGGLAYRDTQYF
TRBV9,NA,TRBD1,TRBJ2-7,TGTGCCAGCAGCGTAGGCGGGACAGGGATGGGGGAGCAGTACTTC,CASSVGGTGMGEQYF
TRBV14,NA,NA,TRBJ2-7,TGTGCCAGCAGCCAAGCATTAGGGCAGGGCTCCTACGAGCAGTACTTC,CASSQALGQGSYEQYF
TRBV7-2,NA,NA,TRBJ1-4,TGTGCCAGCAGCTTATCGGGGGCAACTAATGAAAAACTGTTTTTT,CASSLSGATNEKLFF
TRBV7-9,NA,NA,TRBJ2-1,TGTGCCACCAACTCACCGTTCTTC,CATNSPFF
TRBV7-8,few,NA,TRBJ1-1,TGTGCCAGCAGCTTAGCCCCTAAAGCTTTCTTT,CASSLAPKAFF
TRBV7-9,NA,TRBD2,TRBJ2-7,TGTGCCAGCAGCTACCAAGGGTTTAGCGGGGTCTCCTACGAGCAGTACTTC,CASSYQGFSGVSYEQYF
TRBV20-1,once,NA,TRBJ1-2,TGCAGTGCGACAGAGAACTATGGCTACACCTTC,CSATENYGYTF
TRBV5-1,NA,TRBD1,TRBJ2-1,TGCGCCAGCAGCTCTCCGCCAGGGGGCTTTATTCAAAGCTCCTACAATGAGCAGTTCTTC,CASSSPPGGFIQSSYNEQFF
TRBV5-4,NA,NA,TRBJ1-1,TGTGCCAGCAGCTTAACCCCTCGACAGAAGAACACTGAAGCTTTCTTT,CASSLTPRQKNTEAFF
TRBV6-1,NA,NA,TRBJ1-5,TGTGCCAGTTGCCTGAGTGAGGCTCAGCCCCAGCATTTT,CASCLSEAQPQHF
TRBV4-1,NA,NA,TRBJ2-3,TGCGCCAGCAGCGGGGGGCTAGCGGTGAACACAGATACGCAGTATTTT,CASSGGLAVNTDTQYF
TRBV13,NA,NA,TRBJ2-3,TGTGCCAGCAGCCTTAGGCTAGGGGGCACAGATACGCAGTATTTT,CASSLRLGGTDTQYF
TRBV7-9,NA,TRBD1,TRBJ1-3,TGTGCCAGCAGCCCGGACAGGGGGTTCGGCTCTGGAAACACCATATATTTT,CASSPDRGFGSGNTIYF
TRBV13,NA,TRBD2,TRBJ2-1,TGTGCCAGCAGCTCAGCGGGGGGGGTCGGAGAGCAGTTCTTC,CASSSAGGVGEQFF
TRBV19,NA,TRBD2,TRBJ2-1,TGTGCCAGTAGTGGCCCTCCTGGACTAGCGGGAGAAGTCTACAATGAGCAGTTCTTC,CASSGPPGLAGEVYNEQFF
TRBV9,NA,NA,TRBJ1-1,TGTGCCAGCAGCGTAGGTGATAGGGGCGCCACTGAAGCTTTCTTT,CASSVGDRGATEAFF
TRBV5-4,NA,NA,TRBJ1-2,TGTGCCAGCAGCTTGTGGCAGGGCCAAGGCTACACCTTC,CASSLWQGQGYTF
TRBV9,NA,NA,TRBJ1-4,TGTGCCAGCAGCGTAGCGGCAGGGTATGAAAAACTGTTTTTT,CASSVAAGYEKLFF
TRBV7-6,NA,NA,TRBJ1-1,TGTGCCAGCAGCTTAGCTGGAGGCTCGTACACTGAAGCTTTCTTT,CASSLAGGSYTEAFF
TRBV5-4,NA,NA,TRBJ2-7,TGTGCCAGCAGCCCGAACAACCCCTACGAGCAGTACTTC,CASSPNNPYEQYF
TRBV2,NA,TRBD2,TRBJ2-1,TGTGCCAGCAGTGAAGGCGGGACTAGCGTTTTTCCCTACAATGAGCAGTTCTTC,CASSEGGTSVFPYNEQFF
TRBV9,NA,NA,TRBJ1-1,TGTGCCAGCAGCGCCACCTCCGGCGGTGAAGCTTTCTTT,CASSATSGGEAFF
TRBV5-1,few,NA,TRBJ2-3,TGCGCCAGCAGGACAGGAAGCACAGATACGCAGTATTTT,CASRTGSTDTQYF
TRBV18,NA,TRBD1,TRBJ2-7,TGTGCCAGCTCACCGGATTGGGACAGGGGGATCTACGAGCAGTACTTC,CASSPDWDRGIYEQYF
TRBV19,NA,TRBD1,TRBJ1-2,TGTGCCAGTAGTGACCGGGACAGGGGTTGGGGCTACACCTTC,CASSDRDRGWGYTF
TRBV28,NA,TRBD1,TRBJ1-5,TGTGCCAGCAGTGACCGACAGGGGGCGAGACAGCCCCAGCATTTT,CASSDRQGARQPQHF
TRBV28,NA,NA,TRBJ1-5,TGTGCCATCAACGGCGGAGAGCAGCCCCAGCATTTT,CAINGGEQPQHF
TRBV28,NA,TRBD2,TRBJ2-2,TGTGCCAGCAGTCCATGGACTAGCGGGAGTACCGGGGAGCTGTTTTTT,CASSPWTSGSTGELFF
TRBV29-1,NA,TRBD1,TRBJ1-1,TGCAGCGGGGGGGACAGATGGATGAACACTGAAGCTTTCTTT,CSGGDRWMNTEAFF
TRBV6-1,NA,TRBD2,TRBJ2-1,TGTGCCAGCAGTGGAGTCCGGGGGCGGGAGGGCCTTTATGAGCAGTTCTTC,CASSGVRGREGLYEQFF
TRBV25-1,NA,TRBD1,TRBJ1-1,TGTGCCAGCAGTACCAGGACAGGGCCGGGGACTGAAGCTTTCTTT,CASSTRTGPGTEAFF
TRBV4-2,once,TRBD1,TRBJ1-2,TGTGCCAGCAGCCAAGAAGGGGACAGGGGGATGAGGGGCTACACCTTC,CASSQEGDRGMRGYTF
TRBV20-1,NA,NA,TRBJ2-3,TGCAGTGCTCAATACAGAGATACGCAGTATTTT,CSAQYRDTQYF
TRBV11-2,NA,TRBD1,TRBJ1-1,TGTGCCAGCAGCCGACGGGACAGTATGAACACTGAAGCTTTCTTT,CASSRRDSMNTEAFF
TRBV6-6,NA,NA,TRBJ1-2,TGTGCCAGCGGTATGGACGGGAACGATGGCTACACCTTC,CASGMDGNDGYTF
TRBV6-5,NA,TRBD2,TRBJ2-7,TGTGCCAGCAGTTACGCGGGAGACGAGCAGTACTTC,CASSYAGDEQYF
TRBV30,once,TRBD2,TRBJ2-3,TGTGCCTGGAGTGTACAGCGGACTAGCGGGAGAACAGATACGCAGTATTTT,CAWSVQRTSGRTDTQYF
TRBV27,NA,NA,TRBJ2-6,TGTGCCAGCAGTTTAGCGGCGGGGAACTCTGGGGCCAACGTCCTGACTTTC,CASSLAAGNSGANVLTF
TRBV4-1,NA,NA,TRBJ2-7,TGCGCCAGCAGCCCAAGGGTGGCAGGGTCCTACGAGCAGTACTTC,CASSPRVAGSYEQYF
TRBV6-6,NA,TRBD1,TRBJ2-3,TGTGCCAGCAGCCAACAGGGGGCCGGCACAGATACGCAGTATTTT,CASSQQGAGTDTQYF
TRBV5-1,NA,NA,TRBJ1-1,TGCGCCAGCAGCTTGGCCGGGGGGGACACTGAAGCTTTCTTT,CASSLAGGDTEAFF
TRBV5-5,NA,TRBD2,TRBJ2-1,TGTGCCAGCAGCCCGGGACTAGCGGGAGGGCCTAGAGTGGTTGAGCAGTTCTTC,CASSPGLAGGPRVVEQFF
TRBV12-5,NA,NA,TRBJ1-5,TGTGCTAGTGGTTTGTCCGTCGGGGGGCCCCAGCATTTT,CASGLSVGGPQHF
TRBV14,NA,NA,TRBJ2-1,TGTGCCACTAAACCTAGCGCAGATGAGCAGTTCTTC,CATKPSADEQFF
TRBV4-2,NA,NA,TRBJ1-5,TGTGCCAGCAGCACCGGGAGCCAGCCCCAGCATTTT,CASSTGSQPQHF
TRBV7-9,NA,TRBD1,TRBJ2-7,TGTGCCAGCAGCAGAGGACAGGGACTCTACGAGCAGTACTTC,CASSRGQGLYEQYF
TRBV15,NA,TRBD1,TRBJ1-5,TGTGCCACCAGCAGAACCGGCGACAGGGACCAGCCCCAGCATTTT,CATSRTGDRDQPQHF
TRBV2,once,NA,TRBJ2-5,TGTGCCAGCAGTGAGCTGGGACTGCAAGAGACCCAGTACTTC,CASSELGLQETQYF
TRBV23-1,NA,NA,TRBJ1-1,TGCGCCAGCAGTCAATATTGCCAAGGAGGGTTGAACACTGAAGCTTTCTTT,CASSQYCQGGLNTEAFF
TRBV5-4,NA,TRBD1,TRBJ2-1,TGTGCCAGCAGGACCCGACAGGGTAGCTCCTACAATGAGCAGTTCTTC,CASRTRQGSSYNEQFF
TRBV7-3,once,TRBD1,TRBJ2-7,TGTGCCAGCACCGGGACAGGGAAGGGGGAGCAGTACTTC,CASTGTGKGEQYF
TRBV27,NA,NA,TRBJ1-1,TGTGCCAGCAGTTTGGGGGGGGAGGGGACTGAAGCTTTCTTT,CASSLGGEGTEAFF
TRBV28,NA,TRBD2,TRBJ2-1,TGTGCCAGCAGTTTGGGGACTAGCGGGAGCTATGAGCAGTTCTTC,CASSLGTSGSYEQFF
TRBV9,NA,TRBD2,TRBJ2-2,TGTGCCAGCACGGGGGGGTCTAGCGTTGGCGGGGAGCTGTTTTTT,CASTGGSSVGGELFF